This section outlines one T cell receptor beta chain sequence together with its context. Method: immunoSEQ multiplex PCR; TCRdb's copy keeps in-frame clones and lacks some. The table records under 300,000 clones, around 69% of them present only once. This entry is derived from a study of cytotoxic CD8 clonotypes in ibrutinib-treated CLL. Germline V gene data show CDR1 as ENHRY and CDR2 as SYGVKD. The CDR3 has 16 residues. Trimming shortened V by 6 bases and J by 6 bases, and 20 bases separated the two germline ends. The source is a human donor with chronic lymphocytic leukemia. Material: PBMCs, obtained at disease progression, from a patient treated with ibrutinib. The rearrangement links TRBV10-3 to TRBJ2-2; D is tentatively TRBD1 or TRBD2 (6 bases each). CDR3 protein: CAISGGHVGVSGELFF. Here the CDR3 DNA reads TGTGCCATCAGCGGGGGCCACGTCGGGGTATCCGGGGAGCTGTTTTTT.